The 14 T cell receptor beta chains reported below all come from one sample, sequenced in a study of PD-L1 blockade in urothelial cancer. Measured with immunoSEQ multiplex PCR; TCRdb has only the in-frame clones, and not every one. The sample holds some 76,000 clones; roughly nine tenths are singletons and the top ten take 3.4%. The input for sequencing was PBMCs, taken around atezolizumab (anti-PD-L1) treatment. The receptors shown here come from a man in his sixties with urothelial cancer.

The V call is TRBV19, the J call TRBJ2-7; TRBD2 matches 11 bases. This CDR3 is built from 16 residues. The germline gives CDR1 LNHDA, CDR2 SQIVND (reference sequence). After removal of 4 bases from V and 1 base from J, the junction contained 6 bases not matched to a gene. The CDR3 region has the DNA TGTGCCAGTAGTAAATATGGGACTAGCGGTTCCTACGAGCAGTACTTC. Translating it yields CASSKYGTSGSYEQYF.

The chain joins TRBV5-1 to TRBJ2-7, with D tentatively TRBD2 (5 bases). Germline V gene data show CDR1 as SGHRS and CDR2 as YFSETQ. The CDR3 length is 13 residues. V was clipped by 0 bases and J by 7 bases, with 11 bases between them. The CDR3: CASSLAGVWEQYF. The CDR3 DNA is TGCGCCAGCAGCTTGGCCGGGGTGTGGGAGCAGTACTTC. The full variable domain, with the rest looked up from reference TRBV5-1 and TRBJ2-7, is KAGVTQTPRYLIKTRGQQVTLSCSPISGHRSVSWYQQTPGQGLQFLFEYFSETQRNKGNFPGRFSGRQFSNSRSEMNVSTLELGDSALYLCASSLAGVWEQYFGPGTRLTVT.

The chain uses TRBV5-4 and TRBJ2-2; 7 bases agree with TRBD2. The germline V gene has CDR1 SGHNT and CDR2 YYREEE (reference sequence). The V segment lost 4 bases and the J segment 0 bases; nucleotides outside the gene matches: 9. The length of the CDR3 is 17 residues. The chain's CDR3 is CASSRGGSGANTGELFF. In DNA, the CDR3 is TGTGCCAGCAGCCGAGGTGGGAGCGGGGCGAACACCGGGGAGCTGTTTTTT.

This clone was observed a single time. The chain carries TRBV5-1 and TRBJ2-1, with 8 bases that match TRBD1. Unmatched junction bases numbered 12, after V lost 2 bases and J lost 8 bases. The CDR3 totals 16 residues. CDR1 and CDR2 from the germline V gene are SGHRS and YFSETQ. The CDR3 DNA is TGCGCCAGCAGCTTCGCTGACAGGGGCGAAGGGGATGAGCAGTTCTTC. It yields the protein CASSFADRGEGDEQFF. The full variable domain, its missing parts supplied by reference TRBV5-1 and TRBJ2-1, is KAGVTQTPRYLIKTRGQQVTLSCSPISGHRSVSWYQQTPGQGLQFLFEYFSETQRNKGNFPGRFSGRQFSNSRSEMNVSTLELGDSALYLCASSFADRGEGDEQFFGPGTRLTVL.

This clone was seen a single time. The chain has TRBV7-3 and TRBJ2-1; 7 nucleotides align to TRBD1. This CDR3 has 15 amino acids. Unmatched junction bases numbered 10, after V lost 5 bases and J lost 6 bases. The germline V gene encodes CDR1 SGHTA and CDR2 FQGTGA. CDR3 sequence: CASSPTGARTNEQFF. The CDR3 DNA follows: TGTGCCAGCAGCCCTACAGGGGCTCGAACCAATGAGCAGTTCTTC.

The V call is TRBV19, the J call TRBJ2-7; 9 bases are shared with TRBD2. The junction had 2 bases not matched to a gene; V was cut back by 4 bases and J by 4 bases. The CDR3 extends over 13 amino acids. The germline V gene encodes CDR1 LNHDA and CDR2 SQIVND (reference sequence). The CDR3 nucleotides read TGTGCCAGTAGTAACAGCGGGAGGTACGAGCAGTACTTC. Protein product: CASSNSGRYEQYF.

DNA of the CDR3: TGTGCCATCAATACGGGACTTCCGCAAGAGACCCAGTACTTC. Its translation: CAINTGLPQETQYF. The chain links TRBV10-3 to TRBJ2-5; possible D gene TRBD2, 6 bases. Per germline, CDR1 ENHRY and CDR2 SYGVKD. The CDR3 consists of 14 residues. Between the trimmed V and J ends, which lost 7 bases and 2 bases, there was a span of 14 bases.

This clone has only one observation. This chain uses TRBV4-1 with TRBJ2-5, with TRBD2 identical over 9 bases. The CDR3 is 18 residues long. CDR1 and CDR2 from the germline V gene are MGHRA and YSYEKL. The junction had 14 bases not matched to a gene; V was cut back by 5 bases and J by 1 base. The CDR3 DNA reads TGCGCCAGCAGCTCCCAGACTAGCGGAAGGGGTTTCCAAGAGACCCAGTACTTC. It is translated as CASSSQTSGRGFQETQYF.

The V and J genes are TRBV16 and TRBJ1-1; 9 positions match TRBD1. V lost 1 base to trimming and J lost 2 bases; unmatched junction nucleotides: 5. The CDR3 totals 16 residues. CDR1 and CDR2 from the germline V gene are KGHSY and FQNENV. The CDR3 is CASSQLRTGVNTEAFF. In DNA form, the CDR3 reads TGTGCCAGCAGCCAATTGAGGACAGGGGTTAACACTGAAGCTTTCTTT. Filled out from reference TRBV16 and TRBJ1-1, the complete variable domain reads GEEVAQTPKHLVRGEGQKAKLYCAPIKGHSYVFWYQQVLKNEFKFLISFQNENVFDETGMPKERFSAKCLPNSPCSLEIQATKLEDSAVYFCASSQLRTGVNTEAFFGQGTRLTVV.

The V and J genes are TRBV9 and TRBJ2-1; D is possibly TRBD2 (6 bases). The V end was cut by 0 bases, the J end by 7 bases, with 14 bases between. CDR3 length: 15 amino acids. The germline CDR1 and CDR2 sequences are SGDLS and YYNGEE. As DNA, the CDR3 is TGTGCCAGCAGCGTAGCTGGGGGGTTAGGTAATGAGCAGTTCTTC. It codes for CASSVAGGLGNEQFF.

V gene TRBV7-9 combines with J gene TRBJ2-3; TRBD2 matches 9 bases. Per the germline V gene, CDR1 is SEHNR and CDR2 is FQNEAQ (reference sequence). The CDR3 has 16 residues. The V gene end was trimmed by 1 base and the J gene end by 3 bases; junction bases not matched to a gene: 5. The CDR3 nucleotides are TGTGCCAGCAGCTTAGGGTCTAGCGGGGCTACAGATACGCAGTATTTT. It codes for CASSLGSSGATDTQYF.

The chain joins TRBV5-1 to TRBJ1-5; TRBD1 agrees at 8 bases. V lost 0 bases and J lost 1; bases outside the gene matches: 0. CDR3 length: 15 residues. CDR1 and CDR2 from the germline V gene are SGHRS and YFSETQ. The CDR3 here is CASSLDRGSNQPQHF. The CDR3 bases are TGCGCCAGCAGCTTGGACAGGGGGAGCAATCAGCCCCAGCATTTT.

This clone was recorded once. This chain links TRBV7-9 with TRBJ2-5; D perhaps matches TRBD1 (5 bases). Germline V lookup: CDR1 SEHNR, CDR2 FQNEAQ (reference sequence). The V end was cut by 3 bases, the J end by 5 bases, with 13 bases between. This CDR3 comprises 14 residues. CDR3 bases: TGTGCCAGCAGCTTTGGGGCAATTGTGGAGACCCAGTACTTC. This encodes CASSFGAIVETQYF.

This clone was observed once. The chain carries TRBV10-1 and TRBJ2-7; 10 bases agree with TRBD2. V dropped 10 bases and J dropped 4; count of bases not matched to a gene: 13. Germline CDR1 and CDR2: WNHNN and SYGVQD (reference sequence). This CDR3 has 15 residues. This CDR3 is CAICTGTSDVYEQYF. In DNA form, the CDR3 reads TGCGCCATCTGCACCGGGACTAGCGATGTTTACGAGCAGTACTTC.